This T cell receptor (beta chain) emerged from a study of cytomegalovirus exposure and HLA in healthy donors (dated by TCRdb to 2015 to 2018). Turning to the overall study: In an earlier analysis of approximately 640 of the donors, 250 to 350 Gb of sequence data and 117 million unique TCR beta sequences from about 179 million T cells were reported. The genetic ancestry cluster associated with self-reported Caucasian donors included about 81% of the roughly 410 genotyped donors. A later genetic analysis used genome-wide SNP genotypes for about three fifths of the roughly 700 donors, treating that subset as a discovery cohort. All discovery cohort repertoires had been generated using a single sequencing platform. Roughly five DR-DQ haplotypes were treated as single units for association and clustering because of strong linkage in the cohort. An earlier analysis of around 540 of the donors applied high-throughput TCR beta sequencing to assess whether each TCR beta V gene segment acted as functional or pseudogenic. In addition to the first cohort of 666 subjects, a separate validation cohort of 130 or so different subjects was used. The number of typed donors differed by locus: roughly 629-630 for A, B, C, DRB1 and DQB1; 500 to 550 for DQA1; approximately 610 for DPA1; and around 470 for DPB1. The study aimed to test whether signatures of past pathogen exposure could be identified by cataloging public T cell receptors. Both class I and class II loci were covered by HLA typing, at four-digit resolution. In a later analysis, previously published TCR beta repertoires from fewer than 750 donors were re-analyzed and high-resolution HLA genotyping was added so that TCR occurrence patterns could be studied. The study profiled the T cell repertoires of hundreds of subjects by immunosequencing and related them to cytomegalovirus serostatus. Around 320 gigabases of sequencing data and around 87 million unique TCR sequences were included in an early release covering over 600 HLA-typed donors. Donor age, sex, ethnicity and CMV serostatus were collected together with the repertoire data. Rather than drawing on any new phenotypic data, the later analysis identified candidate immune exposures from TCR beta sequences and the way those sequences occurred across donors. Among 398 genotyped donors of the cohort, an average of about 240,000 unique TCR beta nucleotide sequences were sequenced per donor, around 18% of them non-productive. High-throughput TCR immunosequencing, statistical association of individual TCRs with disease status, and machine learning were combined to predict cytomegalovirus infection status.

Receptors were amplified or captured by the immunoSEQ multiplex PCR assay. A mixture of 60 forward primers for TCR Vbeta segments and 13 reverse primers for TCR Jbeta segments was used in the multiplex PCR. The CDR3 region of rearranged TCR beta genes was amplified from genomic DNA by a multiplex PCR assay. On the Illumina HiSeq System, the amplified TCR beta libraries were sequenced as 87-base-pair reads. Concerning the study's data processing: A later analysis tallied 75 million to 95 million unique TCR beta chains across the 640 or so repertoires, and around 9.9 million of those chains were shared by two or more donors. Raw reads were error-corrected and collapsed into unique sequences with a nearest-neighbor algorithm that merged closely related sequences to remove PCR and sequencing errors. Alignment of CDR3 sequences to IMGT reference sequences was used to assign V, D and J gene segments. For a sequence to be retained, a match of at least six nucleotides was required to both a V gene segment and a J gene segment. Rearrangements were called productive when the CDR3 lacked stop codons and stayed in frame with V and J; all others were non-productive. CDR3 was defined according to IMGT convention as the region running from the second conserved V-encoded cysteine to the conserved J-encoded phenylalanine. The earlier analysis of some 550 of the donors excluded any sequence lacking an unambiguous match to a single V gene segment. An earlier analysis of several hundred of the donors called V segments functional above 56.7% productive rearrangements and segregating when the between-donor standard deviation exceeded 5%. To diagnose cytomegalovirus status from the catalog of TCR beta chain sequences, a statistical classification framework was built. A later analysis assigned V and J genes by comparing TCR nucleotide sequences with IMGT/GENE-DB human TR gene sequences. In a later analysis, CDR3 sequences and most-parsimonious VDJ recombination scenarios were assigned using the TCRdist pipeline. In a later analysis, each TCR beta chain was defined by its CDR3 amino acid sequence together with its V-gene family, and reads without a unique V-gene family were excluded. A later analysis removed 592 highly shared, low-generation-probability nucleotide sequences to deal with suspected cross-contamination and a sequencing artifact. In a later analysis, a clonal expansion index was calculated for each public chain from normalized within-repertoire ranks of inferred template counts. Generation probabilities in a later analysis came from a VDJ recombination model fitted to out-of-frame rearrangements, and those results were checked against IGoR. In a later analysis, hypergeometric tests were used to score TCR-TCR, TCR-HLA and TCR-CMV co-occurrence, with a repertoire-size bias correction applied to TCR pairs. In a later analysis, false discovery rates were estimated by permuting HLA or CMV assignments 20 times. In a later analysis, co-occurring TCRs were grouped using DBSCAN, with TCRdist sequence similarity added in when clustering inside HLA-allele-positive subsets. For co-occurrence clustering, repertoires with fewer than 30,000 or more than 120,000 public chains were excluded, along with 4 to 6 repertoires with anomalous nucleotide sharing. The clones in this table, taken by TCRdb from immuneACCESS, are in-frame only. Not every clone is retained; where verified, under half of the shortfall comes from an unresolved V gene, and the cause of the rest is unknown. Clone size and V and J calls were adopted from that table, with D and trimming inferred from the DNA. This sample gives more than 150,000 clones in total; approximately 84% of them show up just once. The ten largest clones add up to about 1.4% of the sample.

The cohort comprised fewer than 750 healthy bone marrow donors. Cohort members were all nominally healthy when sampled, although unrecorded immune exposures were likely present. The donor was CMV seropositive and belonged to the group of 270 or so seropositive cohort members. A peripheral blood sample was provided by each donor, and peripheral blood mononuclear cells were used for TCR beta sequencing. The Qiagen DNeasy Blood Extraction Kit was used to extract genomic DNA from the blood cell samples. The research as a whole found: The 87-base-pair reads could not distinguish some IMGT-functional V segments, including TRBV6-2 and TRBV6-3, so those segments were excluded. A later analysis found that TCR association rates varied across HLA loci, with DRB1 alleles showing the most associated TCRs and HLA-C alleles the fewest. In an earlier analysis of some 500 of the donors, most TCR beta V segments appeared in productive rearrangements about 87% or about 30% of the time, broadly matching IMGT annotations. Most CMV-associated TCR beta chains appeared to be HLA-restricted in a later analysis, and the HLA associations seemed to be driven largely by CMV exposure. A later genetic analysis reported fewer N-insertions in productive TCRs among donors in an Asian-associated ancestry cluster than the roughly 700-donor mean. According to a later analysis, parvovirus B19, influenza, CMV and Epstein-Barr virus appeared linked to several top co-occurrence clusters. V-gene and J-gene trimming of TCR beta chains was associated with a missense DCLRE1C variant in a later genetic analysis, and the association was replicated in an independent cohort. The earlier analysis of fewer than 750 of the donors excluded 15 to 20 rarely observed V segments, including chromosome 9 orphons, because counts were too low. Specific HLA alleles were associated with 16,951 TCR beta sequences at a false discovery rate of 0.05 in a later analysis. The study gave a list of over 150 TCR beta chains associated with cytomegalovirus. The cohort was sequenced for TCR beta chains only, and without alpha or paired-chain data the features that could be detected were limited. The only immune exposure information available for the cohort was CMV serostatus. A later analysis found that HLA-associated TCR beta chains were more clonally expanded and had lower generation probabilities than equally common non-associated chains. The classifier was reported to diagnose cytomegalovirus status with high specificity and sensitivity in both the original cohort and the validation cohort. In vitro tests confirmed that three of the cytomegalovirus-associated TCR beta chains recognize cytomegalovirus antigens. Linkage disequilibrium might explain the correlated functional status among segregating V segments, but an unknown experimental factor could not be ruled out. Presence/absence analyses assumed roughly uniform sequencing depth across donors, an assumption that may not hold. HLA typing was unavailable for some donors at each locus, so association tests used only the typed subset. Most TCR sequences were observed very rarely across donors, whereas some public TCRs were present in many individuals. A further reported finding was that TCR beta sequences accurately predicted the HLA-A and HLA-B alleles for most subjects in the first cohort. When HLA alleles, especially DR and DQ, strongly co-occurred, attributing TCR associations to individual alleles was difficult. A cluster of highly shared sequence variants was judged likely to be a technical artifact of the sequencing pipeline. The authors suggested that the approach could potentially be extended to other disease states and immunological phenotypes.

With regard to this clone: Its antigen is currently not known. Base qualities are not at hand, and no much larger clone is one base apart.

V is shortened by 2 bases, J by 0 bases, and the region joining them spans 5 bases. Reading the germline V gene gives CDR1 MNHEY and CDR2 SVGAGI. The cysteine opens and the phenylalanine closes a CDR3 of 13 amino acids. Just the 39-base CDR3 DNA is kept, in frame starting at base 1. Here the chain combines TRBV6-5 and TRBJ2-7; the D segment cannot be called with confidence. The sequenced material came from PBMCs. The receptor was isolated from a girl aged 5-17 years in good health and CMV-seropositive. CDR3 reads: CASSYPSSYEQYF. The sequenced DNA is TGTGCCAGCAGTTACCCTTCCTCCTACGAGCAGTACTTC.